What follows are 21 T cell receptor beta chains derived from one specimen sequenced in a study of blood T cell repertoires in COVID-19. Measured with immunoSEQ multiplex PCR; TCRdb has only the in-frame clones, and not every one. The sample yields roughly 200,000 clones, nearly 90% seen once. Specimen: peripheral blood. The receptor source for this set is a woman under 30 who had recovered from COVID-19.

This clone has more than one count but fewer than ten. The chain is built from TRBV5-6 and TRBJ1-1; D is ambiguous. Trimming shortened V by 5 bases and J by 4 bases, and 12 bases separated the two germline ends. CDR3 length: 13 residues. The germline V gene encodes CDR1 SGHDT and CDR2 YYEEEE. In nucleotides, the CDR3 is TGTGCCAGCAGTTGGCAGAGAGGCACTGAAGCTTTCTTT. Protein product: CASSWQRGTEAFF.

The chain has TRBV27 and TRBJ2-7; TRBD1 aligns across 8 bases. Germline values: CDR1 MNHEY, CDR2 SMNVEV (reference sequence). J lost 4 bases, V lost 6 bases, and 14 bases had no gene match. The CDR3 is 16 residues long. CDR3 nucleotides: TGTGCCAGCAGCCCTGTCCCGGGACAGGTCTGGTACGAGCAGTACTTC. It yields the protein CASSPVPGQVWYEQYF.

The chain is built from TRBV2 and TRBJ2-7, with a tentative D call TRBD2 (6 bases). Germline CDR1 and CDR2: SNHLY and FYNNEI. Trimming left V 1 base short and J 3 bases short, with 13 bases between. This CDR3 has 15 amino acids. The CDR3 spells CASSEGGNLRYEQYF. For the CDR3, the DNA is TGTGCCAGCAGTGAAGGCGGGAACTTGCGCTACGAGCAGTACTTC.

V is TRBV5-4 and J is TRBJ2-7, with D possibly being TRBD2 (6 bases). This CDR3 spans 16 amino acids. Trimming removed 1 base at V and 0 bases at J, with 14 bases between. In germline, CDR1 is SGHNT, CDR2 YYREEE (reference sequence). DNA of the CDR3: TGTGCCAGCAGCTTGTTGGCGGGAAGACCCTCCTACGAGCAGTACTTC. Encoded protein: CASSLLAGRPSYEQYF.

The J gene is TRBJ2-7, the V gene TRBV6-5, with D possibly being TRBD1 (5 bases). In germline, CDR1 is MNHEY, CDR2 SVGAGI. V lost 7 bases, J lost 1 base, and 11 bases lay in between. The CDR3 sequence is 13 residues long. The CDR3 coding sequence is TGTGCCAGCATCCGGGCAGGGTCCTACGAGCAGTACTTC. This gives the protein CASIRAGSYEQYF.

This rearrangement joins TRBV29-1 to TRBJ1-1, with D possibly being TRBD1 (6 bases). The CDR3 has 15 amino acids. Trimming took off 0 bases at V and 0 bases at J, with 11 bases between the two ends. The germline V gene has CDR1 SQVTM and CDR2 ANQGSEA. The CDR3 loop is CSVEDPGALNTEAFF. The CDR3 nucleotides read TGCAGCGTTGAAGATCCAGGGGCCTTGAACACTGAAGCTTTCTTT.

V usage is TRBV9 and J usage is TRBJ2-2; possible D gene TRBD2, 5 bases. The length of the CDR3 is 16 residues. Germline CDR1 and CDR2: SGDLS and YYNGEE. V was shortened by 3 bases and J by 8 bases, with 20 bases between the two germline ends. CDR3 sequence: CASSEPTSAGGGELFF. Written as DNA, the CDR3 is TGTGCCAGCAGCGAGCCCACCTCGGCGGGCGGGGGGGAGCTGTTTTTT.

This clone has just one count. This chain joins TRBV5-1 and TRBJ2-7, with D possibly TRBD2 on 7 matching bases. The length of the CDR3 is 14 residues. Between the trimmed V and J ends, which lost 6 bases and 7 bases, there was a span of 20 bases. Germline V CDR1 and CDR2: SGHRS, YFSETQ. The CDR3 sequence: CASTDGGGAGEQYF. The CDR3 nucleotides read TGCGCCAGCACCGATGGGGGGGGCGCTGGAGAGCAGTACTTC.

The CDR3 sequence is CASSQGGNYGYTF. The CDR3 DNA reads as TGTGCCAGCAGCCAAGGCGGAAACTATGGCTACACCTTC. The J gene is TRBJ1-2, the V gene TRBV14; no definite D call. Germline V gene sequence: CDR1 SGHDN, CDR2 FVKESK. Deletions cut 1 base from V and 2 bases from J, with 5 bases between. The CDR3 totals 13 residues. Combining the CDR3 with reference TRBV14 and TRBJ1-2 gives the whole variable domain EAGVTQFPSHSVIEKGQTVTLRCDPISGHDNLYWYRRVMGKEIKFLLHFVKESKQDESGMPNNRFLAERTGGTYSTLKVQPAELEDSGVYFCASSQGGNYGYTFGSGTRLTVV.

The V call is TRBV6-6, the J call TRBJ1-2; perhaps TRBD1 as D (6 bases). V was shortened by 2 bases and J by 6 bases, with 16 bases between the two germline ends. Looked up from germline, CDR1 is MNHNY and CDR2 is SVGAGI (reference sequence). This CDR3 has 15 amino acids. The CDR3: CASSYGNRDLDGYTF. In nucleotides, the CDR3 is TGTGCCAGCAGTTACGGTAACAGGGACCTGGATGGCTACACCTTC.

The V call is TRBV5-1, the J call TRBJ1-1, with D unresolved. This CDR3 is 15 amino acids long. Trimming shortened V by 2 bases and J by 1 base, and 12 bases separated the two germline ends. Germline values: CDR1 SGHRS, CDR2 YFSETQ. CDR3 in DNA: TGCGCCAGCAGCTTTACGACGGCGGGGAACACTGAAGCTTTCTTT. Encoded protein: CASSFTTAGNTEAFF.

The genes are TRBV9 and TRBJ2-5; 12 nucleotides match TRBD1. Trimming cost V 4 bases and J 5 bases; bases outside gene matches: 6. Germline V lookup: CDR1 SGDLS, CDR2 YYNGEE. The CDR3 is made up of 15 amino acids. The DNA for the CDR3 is TGTGCCAGCAGCTTCGGGACAGGGGGCAGTGAGACCCAGTACTTC. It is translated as CASSFGTGGSETQYF.

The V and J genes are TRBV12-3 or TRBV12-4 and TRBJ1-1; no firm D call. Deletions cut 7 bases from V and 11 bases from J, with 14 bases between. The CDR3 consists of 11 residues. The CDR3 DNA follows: TGTGCCAGCACGGCGGGGAGCGAGGCTTTCTTT. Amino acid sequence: CASTAGSEAFF.

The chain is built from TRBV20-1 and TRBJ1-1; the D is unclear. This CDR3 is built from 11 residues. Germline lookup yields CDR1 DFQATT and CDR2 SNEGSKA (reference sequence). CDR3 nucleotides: TGCAATGGAGTTCTGAACACTGAAGCTTTCTTT. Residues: CNGVLNTEAFF.

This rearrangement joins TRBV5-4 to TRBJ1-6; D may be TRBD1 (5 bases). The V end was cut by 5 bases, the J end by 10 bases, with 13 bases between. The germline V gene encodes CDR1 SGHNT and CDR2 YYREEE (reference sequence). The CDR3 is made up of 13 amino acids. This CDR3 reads CASSRGQDSPLHF. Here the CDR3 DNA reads TGTGCCAGCAGTCGCGGACAAGACTCACCCCTCCACTTT.

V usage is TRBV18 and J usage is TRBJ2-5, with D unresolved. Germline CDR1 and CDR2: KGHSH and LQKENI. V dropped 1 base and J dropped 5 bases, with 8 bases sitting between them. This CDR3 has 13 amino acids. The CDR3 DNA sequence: TGTGCCAGCTCACCACAAGCGACGGAGACCCAGTACTTC. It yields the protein CASSPQATETQYF. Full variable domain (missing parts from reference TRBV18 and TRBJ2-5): NAGVMQNPRHLVRRRGQEARLRCSPMKGHSHVYWYRQLPEEGLKFMVYLQKENIIDESGMPKERFSAEFPKEGPSILRIQQVVRGDSAAYFCASSPQATETQYFGPGTRLLVL.

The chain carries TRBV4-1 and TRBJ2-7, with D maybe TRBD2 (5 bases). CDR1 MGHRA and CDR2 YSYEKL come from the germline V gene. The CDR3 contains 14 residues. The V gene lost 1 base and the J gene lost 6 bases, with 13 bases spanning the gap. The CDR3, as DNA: TGCGCCAGCAGCCAAGGTATTGTGGGGAGCGAGCAGTACTTC. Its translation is CASSQGIVGSEQYF.

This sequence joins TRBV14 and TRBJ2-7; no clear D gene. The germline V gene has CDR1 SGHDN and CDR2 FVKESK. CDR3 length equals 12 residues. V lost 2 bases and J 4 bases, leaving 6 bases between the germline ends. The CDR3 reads CASSQQSYEQYF. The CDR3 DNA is TGTGCCAGCAGCCAACAGTCTTACGAGCAGTACTTC.

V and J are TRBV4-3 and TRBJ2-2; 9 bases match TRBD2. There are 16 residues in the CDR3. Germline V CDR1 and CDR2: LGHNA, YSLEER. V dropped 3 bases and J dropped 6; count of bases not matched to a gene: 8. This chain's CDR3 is CASSQPSGTFSGELFF. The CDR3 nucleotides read TGCGCCAGCAGCCAGCCTAGCGGGACATTCTCCGGGGAGCTGTTTTTT.

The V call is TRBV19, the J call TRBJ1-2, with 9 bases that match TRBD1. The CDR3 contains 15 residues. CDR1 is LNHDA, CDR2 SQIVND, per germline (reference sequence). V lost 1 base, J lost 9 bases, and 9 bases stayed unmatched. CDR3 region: CASSIVGGQGSSYTF. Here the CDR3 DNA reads TGTGCCAGTAGTATAGTCGGGGGACAGGGCTCGAGCTACACCTTC.

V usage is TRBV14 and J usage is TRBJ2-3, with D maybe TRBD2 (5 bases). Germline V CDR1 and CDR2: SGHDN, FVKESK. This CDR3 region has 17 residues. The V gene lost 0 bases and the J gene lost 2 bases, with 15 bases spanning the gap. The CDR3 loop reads CASSQEAESSFTDTQYF. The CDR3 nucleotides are TGTGCCAGCAGCCAAGAAGCGGAGTCCTCGTTCACAGATACGCAGTATTTT.